This TCR beta chain was found in a study of T cells expressing NK-cell markers. Looking at the study overall: The authors sequenced eight donors, of whom seven were HCMV-seropositive and one was seronegative.

Beta-chain TCR cDNA was generated via 5'RACE template switching with UMIs. From the 5' RACE reads, TCRdb lists one entry per CDR3 protein and no DNA. The sample includes 500,000 to 700,000 distinct CDR3 sequences. To note about this clonotype: Its antigen is undetermined.

The CDR3 is 14 amino acids. Germline CDR1 and CDR2: DFQATT and SNEGSKA (reference sequence). General study findings and limits: In more than 5 donors, dominant CD3+CD56+NKG2C+ clonotypes ranked among the top 10 CD8+ clonotypes.

The TCR was taken from a man younger than 35 in good health. The genes are TRBV20-1 and TRBJ2-2; the TCRdb D gene call, TRBD2, has no DNA to confirm it. The sample was blood T cells: a sorted CD56 or NKG2C T cell subset, CD4+ or CD8+ T cells, or bulk PBMC T cells (not recorded which). CDR3 protein: CSANAASFGGELFF.